The rows below give T cell receptor beta chains drawn from one sample of a study of T-cell reconstitution after alpha-beta-depleted transplantation in children. TCRdb itself ran the PCR reads through MiXCR, one entry per CDR3 protein. The sample consists of some 600,000 distinct CDR3 sequences, 16% of them appearing once. The sequencing used PBMCs from the stem cell graft donor, collected from the stem cell graft. The receptors originated from a human donor who donated a stem cell graft to a child with acute myeloid leukemia. Both conserved end residues are part of each CDR3. A D gene is named only where the DNA matches it firmly. Clone size is shown for a subset of rows, as once, few, many or a class of expanded clone.

V: TRBV7-2
D: -
length: 14
J: TRBJ2-3
size: -
DNA: TGTGCCAGCAGCCCCGGACCGCACCCAGATACGCAGTATTTC
CDR3: CASSPGPHPDTQYF

V: TRBV10-2
D: TRBD1
length: 13
J: TRBJ1-2
size: -
DNA: TGCGCCAGCAGTGAGACAGGGGGTCATGGCTACACCTTC
CDR3: CASSETGGHGYTF

V: TRBV12-3/TRBV12-4
D: -
length: 15
J: TRBJ2-2
size: -
DNA: TGTGCCAGCATCCCCGGGACCACGAACACCGGGGAGCTGTTTTTT
CDR3: CASIPGTTNTGELFF

V: TRBV15
D: -
length: 12
J: TRBJ1-5
size: few
DNA: TGTGCCACCAGCAGAGATTGGCAACCCCAGCATTTT
CDR3: CATSRDWQPQHF

V: TRBV25-1
D: TRBD1
length: 16
J: TRBJ1-3
size: many
DNA: TGTGCCAGCAGTGGGACAGGGGGAATTCTTGGAAACACCATATATTTT
CDR3: CASSGTGGILGNTIYF

V: TRBV5-1
D: TRBD1
length: 15
J: TRBJ2-1
size: -
DNA: TGCGCCAGCAGCGGTGGGACAGCGTCCTACAATGAGCAGTTCTTC
CDR3: CASSGGTASYNEQFF

V: TRBV5-1
D: TRBD2
length: 15
J: TRBJ2-1
size: many
DNA: TGCGCCAGCAGCCCTGGCACTAGCGGGTACAGTGAGCAGTTCTTC
CDR3: CASSPGTSGYSEQFF

V: TRBV5-5
D: TRBD1
length: 13
J: TRBJ1-5
size: few
DNA: TGTGCCAGCAGAAAGGCAGGGGGTCAGCCCCAGCATTTT
CDR3: CASRKAGGQPQHF

V: TRBV20-1
D: TRBD2
length: 14
J: TRBJ2-3
size: many
DNA: TGCAGTGCTCCTCGGGGGGGCCGATCAGATACGCAGTATTTT
CDR3: CSAPRGGRSDTQYF

V: TRBV29-1
D: -
length: 12
J: TRBJ2-5
size: many
DNA: TGCAGCGTTGGTAGGGGGCAAGAGACCCAGTACTTC
CDR3: CSVGRGQETQYF

V: TRBV12-3/TRBV12-4
D: -
length: 14
J: TRBJ2-1
size: -
DNA: TGTGCCAGCGCTCCCAGGGTAGCAAACAATGAGCAGTTCTTC
CDR3: CASAPRVANNEQFF

V: TRBV20-1
D: TRBD1
length: 13
J: TRBJ1-2
size: many
DNA: TGCAGTGCTATACGGACAGGGAACTATGGCTACACCTTC
CDR3: CSAIRTGNYGYTF

V: TRBV20-1
D: -
length: 14
J: TRBJ2-3
size: many
DNA: TGCAGTGCTCAGACTCGCTTGGACACAGATACGCAGTATTTT
CDR3: CSAQTRLDTDTQYF

V: TRBV29-1
D: -
length: 14
J: TRBJ2-2
size: many
DNA: TGCAGCGCCCTTCAGACAGTAAACACCGGGGAGCTGTTTTTT
CDR3: CSALQTVNTGELFF

V: TRBV15
D: TRBD2
length: 15
J: TRBJ2-3
size: -
DNA: TGTGCCACCAGCAGACTAGCGGGGACCACAGATACGCAGTATTTT
CDR3: CATSRLAGTTDTQYF

V: TRBV20-1
D: -
length: 13
J: TRBJ1-2
size: many
DNA: TGCAGTGCTAGCGAAGGGACCAACTATGGCTACACCTTC
CDR3: CSASEGTNYGYTF

V: TRBV29-1
D: -
length: 12
J: TRBJ1-1
size: many
DNA: TGCAGCGTTGGAGGAGGGTACTCTGGGGCTTTCTTT
CDR3: CSVGGGYSGAFF

V: TRBV9
D: TRBD1
length: 16
J: TRBJ2-2
size: -
DNA: TGTGCCAGCAGCGTAGGGACAGGGGCGAACACCGGGGAGCTGTTTTTT
CDR3: CASSVGTGANTGELFF

V: TRBV20-1
D: -
length: 11
J: TRBJ1-2
size: many
DNA: TGCAGTGCTAGCATTGGCGAGGGCTACACCTTC
CDR3: CSASIGEGYTF

V: TRBV5-5
D: -
length: 14
J: TRBJ1-2
size: many
DNA: TGTGCCAGTACAAGAGGAACTGCTAACTATGGCTACACCTTC
CDR3: CASTRGTANYGYTF

V: TRBV20-1
D: TRBD1
length: 14
J: TRBJ1-6
size: many
DNA: TGCAGTGCTAGCCAGGGACAGGGGCACTCACCCCTCCACTTT
CDR3: CSASQGQGHSPLHF

V: TRBV18
D: TRBD1
length: 15
J: TRBJ2-1
size: few
DNA: TGTGCCAGCTCACCACCAGCAGGGGGCGCATATGAGCAGTTCTTC
CDR3: CASSPPAGGAYEQFF

V: TRBV9
D: -
length: 16
J: TRBJ1-2
size: many
DNA: TGTGCCAGCAGCGTAGAGGGGTCGCGGGCTATCTATGGCTACACCTTC
CDR3: CASSVEGSRAIYGYTF

V: TRBV7-8
D: TRBD1
length: 17
J: TRBJ2-2
size: -
DNA: TGTGCCAGCAGCTTCCTAACAGGGGCCGCCAACACCGGGGAGCTGTTTTTT
CDR3: CASSFLTGAANTGELFF

V: TRBV14
D: -
length: 15
J: TRBJ2-1
size: few
DNA: TGTGCCAGCAGCCAAGGATTAACTGAATACAATGAGCAGTTCTTC
CDR3: CASSQGLTEYNEQFF

V: TRBV20-1
D: -
length: 16
J: TRBJ2-4
size: few
DNA: TGCAGTGCCCTAAACGGGTGGGCGCGGGGAGTGAACATTCAGTACTTC
CDR3: CSALNGWARGVNIQYF

V: TRBV20-1
D: -
length: 13
J: TRBJ2-3
size: many
DNA: TGCAGTGCCGGAGGATGGGGGGCAGATACGCAGTATTTT
CDR3: CSAGGWGADTQYF

V: TRBV18
D: -
length: 18
J: TRBJ2-7
size: many
DNA: TGTGCCAGCTCACCACCGGGTTTGGGGCAGGGTCACTCCTACGAGCAGTACTTC
CDR3: CASSPPGLGQGHSYEQYF

V: TRBV10-3
D: -
length: 13
J: TRBJ2-3
size: few
DNA: TGTGCCATCAGTCCTGCTAGCACAGATACGCAGTATTTT
CDR3: CAISPASTDTQYF

V: TRBV7-2
D: -
length: 15
J: TRBJ1-2
size: many
DNA: TGTGCCAGCTCGTCAATGGGGACATCAAATTATGGCTACACCTTC
CDR3: CASSSMGTSNYGYTF

V: TRBV4-3
D: -
length: 16
J: TRBJ1-1
size: many
DNA: TGCGCCAGCAGCCAAAACTTCGGACGGGAACTCGCGGGAGCTTTCTTT
CDR3: CASSQNFGRELAGAFF

V: TRBV4-3
D: TRBD1
length: 17
J: TRBJ1-2
size: many
DNA: TGCGCCAGCAGCCAAGTCCCTCCCGAGACAGGGGTTTATGGCTACACCTTC
CDR3: CASSQVPPETGVYGYTF

V: TRBV20-1
D: -
length: 13
J: TRBJ2-5
size: many
DNA: TGCAGTGCTAGGAGGAGGGGCGAAGAGACCCAGTACTTC
CDR3: CSARRRGEETQYF

V: TRBV6-2/TRBV6-3
D: TRBD1
length: 15
J: TRBJ2-5
size: -
DNA: TGTGCCAGCAGCCCACTCCTGGACAGGGAAGAGACCCAGTACTTC
CDR3: CASSPLLDREETQYF

V: TRBV15
D: -
length: 14
J: TRBJ1-2
size: few
DNA: TGTGCCACCAGCAGAGCGACGGTTTCCTATGGCTACACCTTC
CDR3: CATSRATVSYGYTF

V: TRBV11-1
D: -
length: 14
J: TRBJ2-1
size: few
DNA: TGTGCCAGCTCCCACGGGACTGGTAACAATGAGCAGTTCTTC
CDR3: CASSHGTGNNEQFF

V: TRBV10-3
D: -
length: 12
J: TRBJ2-2
size: many
DNA: TGTGCCACCGGTCGTTTTGACGGGGAGCTGTTTTTT
CDR3: CATGRFDGELFF

V: TRBV4-2
D: TRBD2
length: 16
J: TRBJ2-5
size: -
DNA: TGTGCCAGCAGCCAAGATGAAGCGGGGAGACAAGAGACCCAGTACTTC
CDR3: CASSQDEAGRQETQYF

V: TRBV15
D: -
length: 16
J: TRBJ1-4
size: -
DNA: TGTGCCACCAGCAGAGGTTCAACGGCAACTAATGAAAAACTGTTTTTT
CDR3: CATSRGSTATNEKLFF

V: TRBV12-3/TRBV12-4
D: -
length: 14
J: TRBJ1-4
size: -
DNA: TGTGCCAGCAGTCGAACTCTGACTAATGAAAAACTGTTTTTT
CDR3: CASSRTLTNEKLFF

V: TRBV11-1
D: TRBD1
length: 18
J: TRBJ1-1
size: few
DNA: TGTGCCAGCAGCTTAGTTAATCGTCGGGACAGGGCGAACACTGAAGCTTTCTTT
CDR3: CASSLVNRRDRANTEAFF

V: TRBV25-1
D: -
length: 14
J: TRBJ1-1
size: -
DNA: TGTGCCAGCAGTGAGGCAGGGAAGAACACTGAAGCTTTCTTT
CDR3: CASSEAGKNTEAFF

V: TRBV2
D: -
length: 15
J: TRBJ1-3
size: few
DNA: TGTGCCAGCAGTCCATTACAGGGAGCTGGAAACACCATATATTTT
CDR3: CASSPLQGAGNTIYF

V: TRBV7-9
D: -
length: 12
J: TRBJ2-3
size: few
DNA: TGTGCCAGCGCAGGGGACACAGATACGCAGTATTTT
CDR3: CASAGDTDTQYF

V: TRBV20-1
D: -
length: 14
J: TRBJ2-5
size: many
DNA: TGCAGTGCTCCACCGGGACATCCACAAGAGACCCAGTACTTC
CDR3: CSAPPGHPQETQYF

V: TRBV4-3
D: -
length: 13
J: TRBJ2-5
size: many
DNA: TGCGCCAGCAGCCAAGTGTTAACAGAGACCCAGTACTTC
CDR3: CASSQVLTETQYF

V: TRBV15
D: TRBD2
length: 16
J: TRBJ2-1
size: many
DNA: TGTGCCACCAGCAGAGACCGACTAGCGGCCTACAATGAGCAGTTCTTC
CDR3: CATSRDRLAAYNEQFF

V: TRBV20-1
D: TRBD1
length: 15
J: TRBJ2-1
size: many
DNA: TGCAGTGCTAGGGATTCCGGGACAGGGGGCGATGAGCAGTTCTTC
CDR3: CSARDSGTGGDEQFF

V: TRBV5-5
D: -
length: 14
J: TRBJ1-1
size: -
DNA: TGTGCCAGCAGCTCGGGACTGTCCAACACTGAAGCTTTCTTT
CDR3: CASSSGLSNTEAFF

V: TRBV25-1
D: -
length: 13
J: TRBJ1-1
size: many
DNA: TGTGCCAGCCGGAAATCGGTGCACACTGAAGCTTTCTTT
CDR3: CASRKSVHTEAFF

V: TRBV20-1
D: -
length: 15
J: TRBJ1-4
size: -
DNA: TGCAGTGCTAGCGAGAACTCCCCCAGTGCTGAAAAACTGTTTTTT
CDR3: CSASENSPSAEKLFF

V: TRBV21-1
D: -
length: 14
J: TRBJ1-5
size: -
DNA: TGTGCCAGCAGGGAGACAGATAGCAATCAGCCCCAGCATTTT
CDR3: CASRETDSNQPQHF

V: TRBV5-1
D: -
length: 15
J: TRBJ1-2
size: few
DNA: TGCGCCAGCAGCTTGGCCGGGGGAGGGAACTATGGCTACACCTTC
CDR3: CASSLAGGGNYGYTF

V: TRBV12-3/TRBV12-4
D: -
length: 13
J: TRBJ2-3
size: many
DNA: TGTGCCAGCAGTTTAGCGTTGCCAGATACGCAGTATTTT
CDR3: CASSLALPDTQYF

V: TRBV7-2
D: -
length: 16
J: TRBJ2-1
size: few
DNA: TGTGCCAGCAGCTTAGCGTGGTCAACCTCCTACAATGAGCAGTTCTTC
CDR3: CASSLAWSTSYNEQFF

V: TRBV24-1
D: TRBD1
length: 18
J: TRBJ2-2
size: few
DNA: TGTGCCACCAGTGATCCTCGACAGGGAAACACCAACACCGGGGAGCTGTTTTTT
CDR3: CATSDPRQGNTNTGELFF

V: TRBV7-9
D: TRBD2
length: 14
J: TRBJ2-1
size: -
DNA: TGTGCCAGCACCCCTAGCGGGGGGGCCAATGAGCAGTTCTTC
CDR3: CASTPSGGANEQFF